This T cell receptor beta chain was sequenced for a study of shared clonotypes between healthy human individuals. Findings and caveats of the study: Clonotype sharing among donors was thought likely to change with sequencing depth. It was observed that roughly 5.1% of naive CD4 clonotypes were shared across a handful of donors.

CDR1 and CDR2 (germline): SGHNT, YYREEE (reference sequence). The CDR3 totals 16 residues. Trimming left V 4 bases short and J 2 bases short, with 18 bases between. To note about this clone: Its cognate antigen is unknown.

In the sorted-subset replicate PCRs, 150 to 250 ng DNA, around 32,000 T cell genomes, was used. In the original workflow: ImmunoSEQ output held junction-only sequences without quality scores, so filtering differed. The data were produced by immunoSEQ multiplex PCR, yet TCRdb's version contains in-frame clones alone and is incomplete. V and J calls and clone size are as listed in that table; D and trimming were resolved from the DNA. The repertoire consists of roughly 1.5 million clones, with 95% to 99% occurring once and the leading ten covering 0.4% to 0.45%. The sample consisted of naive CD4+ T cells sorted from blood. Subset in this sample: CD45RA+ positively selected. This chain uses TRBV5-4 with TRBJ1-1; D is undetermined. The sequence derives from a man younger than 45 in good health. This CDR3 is CASSPIGGLLNTEAFF. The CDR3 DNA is TGTGCCAGCAGCCCAATCGGCGGGCTTTTAAACACTGAAGCTTTCTTT.